Each of the 30 T cell receptor beta chains below was sequenced from the same sample in a study of T cells in localized non-small cell lung cancer (TCRdb year 2020). Receptor libraries were prepared by the immunoSEQ multiplex PCR assay. TCRdb took this table from immuneACCESS and kept in-frame rearrangements with V and J called. Such tables lack part of the clones; where checked against another copy, unresolved V genes explain under half of the gap, and the rest is unexplained. This sample holds approximately 41,000 clones; roughly nine tenths were observed only once. More than 6% of the sample goes to the ten largest clones. This sample comprised peripheral blood, obtained before any cancer treatment. These receptors were collected from a woman aged 18 to 50 with stage III lung adenocarcinoma.

The chain combines TRBV6-1 with TRBJ1-1; D uncertain. Germline CDR1 reads MNHNS; CDR2 reads SASEGT. Trimming left V 2 bases short and J 6 bases short, with 10 bases between. The CDR3 is made up of 13 amino acids. As DNA, the CDR3 is TGTGCCAGCAGTGAACGCAGATTCCCTGAAGCTTTCTTT. It encodes CASSERRFPEAFF.

The chain uses TRBV9 and TRBJ2-1; 12 bases match TRBD2. This CDR3 region has 16 residues. Trimming cost V 3 bases and J 6 bases; bases outside gene matches: 7. Germline V gives CDR1 SGDLS, CDR2 YYNGEE. This CDR3 is CASSAKLAGGSNEQFF. DNA of the CDR3: TGTGCCAGCAGCGCCAAACTAGCGGGGGGATCCAATGAGCAGTTCTTC.

The V call is TRBV30, the J call TRBJ1-2; D ambiguous. Trimming removed 3 bases from V and 2 bases from J, with 13 bases in between. This CDR3 contains 14 residues. CDR1 and CDR2 (germline): GTSNPN, SVGIG (reference sequence). CDR3 coding DNA: TGTGCCTGGAGAGATACTACAGAAAACTATGGCTACACCTTC. Translation gives CAWRDTTENYGYTF.

J is TRBJ1-4 and V is TRBV7-8; the D gene is possibly TRBD1 (5 bases). The CDR3 is 13 residues long. V was cut by 2 bases and J by 7 bases, with 8 bases left in between. Germline V CDR1 and CDR2: SGHVS, FQNEAQ. CDR3 DNA sequence: TGTGCCAGCAGCTTACCCGGGACTGAAAAACTGTTTTTT. This gives the protein CASSLPGTEKLFF.

The chain employs TRBV4-1 and TRBJ1-1; the match to TRBD1 covers 9 bases. V dropped 3 bases and J dropped 6; count of bases not matched to a gene: 5. The germline gives CDR1 MGHRA, CDR2 YSYEKL. There are 14 residues in the CDR3. DNA for the CDR3: TGCGCCAGCAGCCACGGGACAGGGTTCGCTGAAGCTTTCTTT. Its protein product is CASSHGTGFAEAFF.

The chain has TRBV20-1 and TRBJ1-2; D possibly corresponds to TRBD1 (6 bases). The CDR3 runs to 11 residues. The V gene's germline CDR1 is DFQATT and CDR2 SNEGSKA (reference sequence). Trimming cost V 7 bases and J 6 bases, with 12 bases left between them. The CDR3 loop is CSGRTVNGYTF. The CDR3 nucleotides are TGCAGTGGCCGGACAGTTAATGGCTACACCTTC.

J is TRBJ2-5 and V is TRBV5-4, with D tentatively TRBD2 (5 bases). Germline V gene sequence: CDR1 SGHNT, CDR2 YYREEE (reference sequence). The CDR3 covers 14 residues. V lost 0 bases and J 5 bases, leaving 11 bases between the germline ends. The DNA for the CDR3 is TGTGCCAGCAGCTTGGCCCTAGGCGGGGAGACCCAGTACTTC. Translated: CASSLALGGETQYF.

This CDR3 is CSVVLGTTEAFF. As DNA, the CDR3 is TGCAGCGTTGTCTTAGGGACCACTGAAGCTTTCTTT. This rearrangement joins TRBV29-1 to TRBJ1-1; D may be TRBD1 (5 bases). The CDR3 totals 12 residues. Germline assignment: CDR1 SQVTM and CDR2 ANQGSEA. V was clipped by 4 bases and J by 4 bases, with 10 bases between them.

The chain recombines TRBV2 with TRBJ1-2, with 7 positions matching TRBD1. Germline V gene sequence: CDR1 SNHLY, CDR2 FYNNEI. The CDR3 extends over 13 amino acids. J lost 2 bases, V lost 6 bases, and 3 bases had no gene match. The chain's CDR3 is CASRVTGNYGYTF. The DNA of the CDR3 is TGTGCCAGCAGAGTGACAGGGAACTATGGCTACACCTTC.

The rearrangement links TRBV11-3 to TRBJ2-3; 14 bases agree with TRBD2. Germline V gives CDR1 SGHNT, CDR2 YENEEA. The trim removed 5 bases at V and 3 bases at J, leaving 4 bases unmatched. The CDR3 is made up of 16 amino acids. CDR3 in amino acids: CASSPGTSGRTDTQYF. The CDR3 DNA sequence: TGTGCCAGCAGCCCAGGGACTAGCGGGAGAACAGATACGCAGTATTTT.

J is TRBJ1-4 and V is TRBV5-1, with D maybe TRBD1 (5 bases). Germline V gene lookup returns CDR1 SGHRS and CDR2 YFSETQ. V shed 4 bases and J shed 3 bases, with 10 bases lying between them. The CDR3 is 14 amino acids. In DNA form, the CDR3 reads TGCGCCAGCAGCGGAGGGGAGCCTAATGAAAAACTGTTTTTT. This codes for CASSGGEPNEKLFF. Full variable domain (missing parts from reference TRBV5-1 and TRBJ1-4): KAGVTQTPRYLIKTRGQQVTLSCSPISGHRSVSWYQQTPGQGLQFLFEYFSETQRNKGNFPGRFSGRQFSNSRSEMNVSTLELGDSALYLCASSGGEPNEKLFFGSGTQLSVL.

V and J are TRBV15 and TRBJ1-5, with D perhaps matching TRBD1 (5 bases). There are 15 residues in the CDR3. Per the germline V gene, CDR1 is LNHNV and CDR2 is YYDKDF (reference sequence). V lost 5 bases, J lost 3 bases, and 14 bases lay in between. CDR3 region: CATSLTSGPNQPQHF. The CDR3 coding sequence is TGTGCCACCAGCTTGACCTCGGGGCCCAATCAGCCCCAGCATTTT.

The chain combines TRBV6-4 with TRBJ2-1; D may be TRBD1 or TRBD2 (5 bases each). Looked up from germline, CDR1 is MRHNA and CDR2 is SNTAGT. The CDR3 is 15 amino acids. V dropped 0 bases and J dropped 1 base, with 7 bases sitting between them. CDR3 protein: CASSDSGDSYNEQFF. For the CDR3, the DNA is TGTGCCAGCAGTGACTCGGGGGATTCCTACAATGAGCAGTTCTTC.

This chain links TRBV7-9 with TRBJ1-2, with D hard to call. The CDR3 extends over 10 amino acids. Germline V lookup: CDR1 SEHNR, CDR2 FQNEAQ (reference sequence). The ends were cut back, 7 bases at V and 7 bases at J, with 7 bases in the middle. The CDR3 is CASTRSGYTF. The DNA for the CDR3 is TGTGCCAGCACCCGATCTGGCTACACCTTC. The full variable domain, rest sourced from reference TRBV7-9 and TRBJ1-2, is DTGVSQNPRHKITKRGQNVTFRCDPISEHNRLYWYRQTLGQGPEFLTYFQNEAQLEKSRLLSDRFSAERPKGSFSTLEIQRTEQGDSAMYLCASTRSGYTFGSGTRLTVV.

The table lists this clone with a count of one. This sequence joins TRBV7-6 and TRBJ2-3, with 10 bases identical to TRBD1. Losses at the gene ends were 0 bases for V and 3 bases for J; bases not matched to a gene: 6. This CDR3 is built from 17 residues. Germline V CDR1 and CDR2: SGHVS, FNYEAQ. Here the CDR3 reads CASSLAPPGQGTDTQYF. DNA for the CDR3: TGTGCCAGCAGCTTAGCCCCCCCGGGACAGGGGACAGATACGCAGTATTTT.

This clone has only a few counts. This specimen includes other DNA sequences encoding the same CDR3. The rearrangement links TRBV21-1 to TRBJ2-7; the table's D call of TRBD1 was not tested on the DNA. TRBV21-1 is a listed pseudogene. The CDR3 loop spans 15 amino acids. The CDR3 loop is CASSRYRVLWYEQYF. In DNA form, the CDR3 reads TGTGCCAGCAGCAGATACAGGGTCCTATGGTACGAGCAGTACTTC.

The V and J genes are TRBV4-2 and TRBJ2-1; possible D gene TRBD2, 6 bases. CDR3 length: 16 residues. V dropped 2 bases and J dropped 9 bases, with 20 bases sitting between them. Germline V gives CDR1 LGHNA, CDR2 YNFKEQ. The CDR3 nucleotides read TGTGCCAGCAGCCAATACAGCGGCGGCGGGGCAATTGAGCAGTTCTTC. This encodes CASSQYSGGGAIEQFF.

This chain links TRBV5-1 with TRBJ2-3, with D possibly being TRBD1 (6 bases). The CDR3 is 14 residues long. Germline V CDR1 and CDR2: SGHRS, YFSETQ. V dropped 0 bases and J dropped 3 bases, with 8 bases sitting between them. The CDR3 DNA reads as TGCGCCAGCAGCTTGGCCGGACAGACAGATACGCAGTATTTT. The encoded protein is CASSLAGQTDTQYF.

The CDR3 DNA is TGTGCCAGTAAATTACAGGGGTACGGGAACACTGAAGCTTTCTTT. Its protein product is CASKLQGYGNTEAFF. The J gene is TRBJ1-1, the V gene TRBV19, with 7 bases fitting TRBD1. V shed 7 bases and J 1 base; nucleotides not matched to a gene: 9. Germline V gives CDR1 LNHDA, CDR2 SQIVND (reference sequence). The CDR3 consists of 15 residues.

This chain joins TRBV7-2 and TRBJ1-1; D is undetermined. This CDR3 has 13 residues. Trimming removed 4 bases at V and 3 bases at J, with 9 bases between. CDR1 is SGHTA and CDR2 is FQGNSA in the germline V gene. The CDR3 coding sequence is TGTGCCAGCAGCTCCCATGGATACACTGAAGCTTTCTTT. This encodes CASSSHGYTEAFF.

V usage is TRBV5-1 and J usage is TRBJ1-6, with D maybe TRBD1 (5 bases). The length of the CDR3 is 17 residues. The germline V gene has CDR1 SGHRS and CDR2 YFSETQ. V was clipped by 4 bases and J by 7 bases, with 21 bases between them. Here the CDR3 DNA reads TGCGCCAGCAGCCACAGTGGTGGGGGAGTGGGCAATTCACCCCTCCACTTT. This codes for CASSHSGGGVGNSPLHF. The full variable domain, completed using reference TRBV5-1 and TRBJ1-6, is KAGVTQTPRYLIKTRGQQVTLSCSPISGHRSVSWYQQTPGQGLQFLFEYFSETQRNKGNFPGRFSGRQFSNSRSEMNVSTLELGDSALYLCASSHSGGGVGNSPLHFGNGTRLTVT.

CDR3 DNA sequence: TGTGCCAGCCGACTACTACAGGGTCAAACCGGGGAGCTGTTTTTT. The encoded protein is CASRLLQGQTGELFF. The V call is TRBV2, the J call TRBJ2-2; TRBD1 might be the D (6 bases). Trimming took off 8 bases at V and 5 bases at J, with 18 bases between the two ends. The germline gives CDR1 SNHLY, CDR2 FYNNEI. The CDR3 sequence is 15 residues long. Full variable domain (rest looked up from reference TRBV2 and TRBJ2-2): EPEVTQTPSHQVTQMGQEVILRCVPISNHLYFYWYRQILGQKVEFLVSFYNNEISEKSEIFDDQFSVERPDGSNFTLKIRSTKLEDSAMYFCASRLLQGQTGELFFGEGSRLTVL.

Only one count was recorded for this clone. The gene calls are TRBV5-1 and TRBJ2-7; 8 nucleotides match TRBD1. This CDR3 spans 15 amino acids. Germline V gene lookup returns CDR1 SGHRS and CDR2 YFSETQ. Trimming cost V 4 bases and J 2 bases; bases outside gene matches: 8. The CDR3: CASSPSGQGAYEQYF. The CDR3 coding sequence is TGCGCCAGCAGCCCCTCCGGACAGGGCGCCTACGAGCAGTACTTC.

The chain recombines TRBV19 with TRBJ2-1; 8 bases line up with TRBD2. Germline CDR1 and CDR2: LNHDA and SQIVND (reference sequence). This CDR3 is 13 amino acids long. V lost 8 bases to trimming and J lost 3 bases; unmatched junction nucleotides: 3. CDR3 nucleotides: TGTGCCAGTGCAGCGGGGGACTACAATGAGCAGTTCTTC. It yields the protein CASAAGDYNEQFF.

This clone was detected a few times. J is TRBJ1-6 and V is TRBV7-2; a weak D match, TRBD1 (5 bases). The CDR3 sequence is 16 residues long. V was shortened by 4 bases and J by 4 bases, with 14 bases between the two germline ends. From germline, CDR1 is SGHTA and CDR2 FQGNSA. The CDR3 reads CASSSQGRNYNSPLHF. CDR3 DNA: TGTGCCAGCAGCTCCCAGGGACGGAATTATAATTCACCCCTCCACTTT.

Only one count was recorded for this clone. The chain links TRBV19 to TRBJ1-5; 7 nucleotides agree with TRBD1. Germline-derived CDR1 and CDR2 are LNHDA and SQIVND (reference sequence). V lost 0 bases to trimming and J lost 5 bases; unmatched junction nucleotides: 4. The CDR3 covers 15 residues. The CDR3 here is CASSIEGTDYQPQHF. The CDR3, as DNA: TGTGCCAGTAGTATAGAGGGGACAGACTATCAGCCCCAGCATTTT.

The chain joins TRBV11-3 to TRBJ1-1; D unresolved. V lost 5 bases, J lost 1 base, and 11 bases lay in between. CDR3 length equals 14 residues. Per the germline V gene, CDR1 is SGHNT and CDR2 is YENEEA. CDR3 region: CASSRSSGNTEAFF. The CDR3 bases are TGTGCCAGCAGCCGCTCCTCGGGGAACACTGAAGCTTTCTTT.

This rearrangement joins TRBV2 to TRBJ2-5, with 8 bases aligning to TRBD2. The CDR3 sequence is 13 residues long. Germline V gene data show CDR1 as SNHLY and CDR2 as FYNNEI. V shed 11 bases, J shed 2 bases, and the junction held 7 bases outside the gene matches. The CDR3 sequence is CAGGSGGQETQYF. Here the CDR3 DNA reads TGTGCCGGAGGAAGCGGGGGACAAGAGACCCAGTACTTC.

The rearrangement uses TRBV27 and TRBJ2-3; D remains unclear. The germline V gene encodes CDR1 MNHEY and CDR2 SMNVEV (reference sequence). The CDR3 totals 12 residues. Trimming shortened V by 8 bases and J by 8 bases, and 14 bases separated the two germline ends. The CDR3, as DNA: TGTGCCAGCGCCCTCGAGCCGGGTACGCAGTATTTT. It is translated as CASALEPGTQYF.

The chain joins TRBV18 to TRBJ1-2, with 7 bases identical to TRBD1. J was trimmed by 2 bases and V by 3 bases; bases with no gene match: 6. The V gene's germline CDR1 is KGHSH and CDR2 LQKENI. The CDR3 is 15 residues long. CDR3 in DNA: TGTGCCAGCTCACCTCCCGGGACAGCCAACTATGGCTACACCTTC. It codes for CASSPPGTANYGYTF.